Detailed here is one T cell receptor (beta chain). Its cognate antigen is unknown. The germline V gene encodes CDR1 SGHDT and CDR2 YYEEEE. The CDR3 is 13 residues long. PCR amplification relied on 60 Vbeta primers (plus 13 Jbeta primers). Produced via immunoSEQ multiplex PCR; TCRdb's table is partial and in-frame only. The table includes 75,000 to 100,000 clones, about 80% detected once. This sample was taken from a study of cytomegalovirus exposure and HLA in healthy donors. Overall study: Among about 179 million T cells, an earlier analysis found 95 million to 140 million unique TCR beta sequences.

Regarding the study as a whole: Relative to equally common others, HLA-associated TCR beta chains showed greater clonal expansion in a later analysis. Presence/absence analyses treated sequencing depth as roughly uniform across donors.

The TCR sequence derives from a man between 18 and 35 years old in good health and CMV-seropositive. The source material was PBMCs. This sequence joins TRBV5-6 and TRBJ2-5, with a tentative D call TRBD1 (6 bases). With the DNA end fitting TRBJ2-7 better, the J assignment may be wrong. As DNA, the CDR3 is TGTGCCAGCAGCTTGAACAGGGCTTACGAGCAGTACTTC. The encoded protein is CASSLNRAYEQYF.